Here is one TCR beta chain with its context. The CDR3 loop spans 14 amino acids. V shed 4 bases and J shed 5 bases, with 9 bases lying between them. CDR1 and CDR2 (germline): LGHDT, YNNKEL (reference sequence). The sample belongs to a study of blood T cell repertoires in COVID-19. Profiling relied on immunoSEQ multiplex PCR, and the TCRdb table lists in-frame clones only, not all of them. The sample lists some 110,000 clones, roughly 80% occurring once. The sequence was obtained from a man between 65 and 80 years old with acute or convalescent COVID-19. The sample taken for sequencing was peripheral blood. This chain uses TRBV3-1 (or the pseudogene TRBV3-2) with TRBJ1-6; perhaps TRBD1 as D (5 bases). The CDR3 loop is CASSRGQNNSPLHF. The CDR3 bases are TGTGCCAGCAGCCGAGGACAAAATAATTCACCCCTCCACTTT.